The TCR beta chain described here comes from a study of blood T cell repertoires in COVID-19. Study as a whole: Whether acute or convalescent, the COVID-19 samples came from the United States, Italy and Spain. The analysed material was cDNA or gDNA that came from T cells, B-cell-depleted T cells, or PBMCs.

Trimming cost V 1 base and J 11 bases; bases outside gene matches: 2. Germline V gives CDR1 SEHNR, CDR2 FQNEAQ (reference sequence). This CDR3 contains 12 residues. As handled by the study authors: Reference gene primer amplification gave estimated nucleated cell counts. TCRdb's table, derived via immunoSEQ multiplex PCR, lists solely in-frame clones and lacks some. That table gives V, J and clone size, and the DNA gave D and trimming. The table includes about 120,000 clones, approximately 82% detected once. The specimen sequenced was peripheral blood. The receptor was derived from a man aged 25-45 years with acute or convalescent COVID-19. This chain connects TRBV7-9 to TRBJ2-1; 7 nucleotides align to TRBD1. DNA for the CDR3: TGTGCCAGCAGCTTAGAGGACAGGCAGCAGTTCTTC. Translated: CASSLEDRQQFF.